The 26 T cell receptor beta chains below all came from one sample that was sequenced in a study of blood T cell repertoires in COVID-19. TCRdb's table, derived via immunoSEQ multiplex PCR, lists solely in-frame clones and lacks some. The sample carries under 300,000 clones, about 90% recorded once. The sequenced sample consisted of PBMCs or T cells enriched from blood (not recorded which). The receptors were gathered from a woman younger than 30 who had recovered from COVID-19.

The CDR3 DNA reads as TGTGCCAGGAGGCGTTTTTTGGGCACTGAAGCTTTCTTT. Its translation is CARRRFLGTEAFF. This chain links TRBV11-3 with TRBJ1-1; no firm D call. The germline V and J ends were trimmed by 9 bases and 4 bases, with 15 bases remaining between them. CDR1 and CDR2 (germline): SGHNT, YENEEA. CDR3 size: 13 residues.

The CDR3 DNA reads TGTGCCAGCAGCCAGACAGGGGTCCCAGAGACCCAGTACTTC. Protein: CASSQTGVPETQYF. This chain uses TRBV11-2 with TRBJ2-5; TRBD1 matches at 8 bases. This CDR3 spans 14 amino acids. The ends lost 5 bases at V and 4 bases at J; junction bases unmatched: 6. Germline CDR1 is SGHAT and CDR2 is FQNNGV.

The V call is TRBV2, the J call TRBJ1-1, with a weak D call TRBD1 (5 bases). The V gene lost 4 bases and the J gene lost 5 bases, with 11 bases spanning the gap. Per the germline V gene, CDR1 is SNHLY and CDR2 is FYNNEI. There are 13 residues in the CDR3. The CDR3 loop is CASSGPGGTEAFF. In nucleotides, the CDR3 is TGTGCCAGCAGTGGTCCGGGGGGAACTGAAGCTTTCTTT.

The V call is TRBV7-3, the J call TRBJ1-3, with unresolved D. V was shortened by 4 bases and J by 4 bases, with 8 bases between the two germline ends. This CDR3 contains 13 residues. Germline CDR1 reads SGHTA; CDR2 reads FQGTGA. For the CDR3, the DNA is TGTGCCAGCAGCTCAAGACACGGAAACACCATATATTTT. It translates to CASSSRHGNTIYF. Full variable domain (remainder filled in from reference TRBV7-3 and TRBJ1-3): GAGVSQTPSNKVTEKGKYVELRCDPISGHTALYWYRQSLGQGPEFLIYFQGTGAADDSGLPNDRFFAVRPEGSVSTLKIQRTERGDSAVYLCASSSRHGNTIYFGEGSWLTVV.

The chain couples TRBV10-3 to TRBJ2-2, with TRBD2 as a possible D gene (5 bases). CDR3 length: 15 residues. Germline V lookup: CDR1 ENHRY, CDR2 SYGVKD. The ends were cut back, 5 bases at V and 0 bases at J, with 10 bases in the middle. CDR3 protein: CAISRTSSNTGELFF. The CDR3, as DNA: TGTGCCATCAGTAGGACTTCTTCGAACACCGGGGAGCTGTTTTTT.

The chain is built from TRBV28 and TRBJ1-1; D may be TRBD1 (6 bases). The germline V gene has CDR1 MDHEN and CDR2 SYDVKM. The CDR3 length is 14 residues. The V end was cut by 3 bases, the J end by 4 bases, with 12 bases between. The CDR3 DNA sequence: TGTGCCAGCAGTTTTACCAGGGGCTCCACTGAAGCTTTCTTT. It specifies CASSFTRGSTEAFF. The full variable domain, completed using reference TRBV28 and TRBJ1-1, is DVKVTQSSRYLVKRTGEKVFLECVQDMDHENMFWYRQDPGLGLRLIYFSYDVKMKEKGDIPEGYSVSREKKERFSLILESASTNQTSMYLCASSFTRGSTEAFFGQGTRLTVV.

V usage is TRBV5-1 and J usage is TRBJ1-4; TRBD1 aligns across 12 bases. CDR1 and CDR2 (germline): SGHRS, YFSETQ. The CDR3 length is 16 residues. V was pared by 4 bases and J by 5 bases, with 6 bases of the junction left unmatched. The CDR3, as DNA: TGCGCCAGCAGCCCGGGGACAGGGGGCCGCAATGAAAAACTGTTTTTT. It yields the protein CASSPGTGGRNEKLFF.

The chain uses TRBV7-2 and TRBJ2-4; TRBD2 matches 10 bases. The junction had 10 bases not matched to a gene; V was cut back by 6 bases and J by 11 bases. The length of the CDR3 is 14 residues. Germline assignment: CDR1 SGHTA and CDR2 FQGNSA. This CDR3 reads CASRATSGNFLQYF. The CDR3 DNA reads as TGTGCCAGCAGGGCCACTAGCGGGAATTTTCTTCAGTACTTC. The full variable domain, in which reference TRBV7-2 and TRBJ2-4 provide the parts outside the CDR3, is GAGVSQSPSNKVTEKGKDVELRCDPISGHTALYWYRQSLGQGLEFLIYFQGNSAPDKSGLPSDRFSAERTGGSVSTLTIQRTQQEDSAVYLCASRATSGNFLQYFGAGTRLSVL.

The J gene is TRBJ2-2, the V gene TRBV19; TRBD1 aligns across 7 bases. With 3 bases clipped from V and 5 bases from J, the junction kept 3 bases outside the gene matches. CDR3 size: 14 residues. CDR1 is LNHDA and CDR2 is SQIVND in the germline V gene (reference sequence). The CDR3 DNA follows: TGTGCCAGTAGTATTCTACAGGGGACCGGGGAGCTGTTTTTT. Translation: CASSILQGTGELFF.

The chain carries TRBV10-2 and TRBJ2-5; D is possibly TRBD1 (5 bases). V was shortened by 4 bases and J by 1 base, with 13 bases between the two germline ends. Germline values: CDR1 WSHSY, CDR2 SAAADI. CDR3 size: 15 residues. The CDR3 coding sequence is TGCGCCAGCAGTGGCGCCAGGGCAATCCAAGAGACCCAGTACTTC. It specifies CASSGARAIQETQYF.

The chain employs TRBV19 and TRBJ1-5, with 7 bases lining up with TRBD1. This CDR3 contains 17 residues. Germline V lookup: CDR1 LNHDA, CDR2 SQIVND (reference sequence). V dropped 3 bases and J dropped 3; count of bases not matched to a gene: 11. Here the CDR3 reads CASSIRRGWLDNQPQHF. CDR3 DNA: TGTGCCAGTAGTATTCGCAGGGGGTGGCTTGACAATCAGCCCCAGCATTTT. The whole variable domain, filled in from reference TRBV19 and TRBJ1-5, reads DGGITQSPKYLFRKEGQNVTLSCEQNLNHDAMYWYRQDPGQGLRLIYYSQIVNDFQKGDIAEGYSVSREKKESFPLTVTSAQKNPTAFYLCASSIRRGWLDNQPQHFGDGTRLSIL.

V usage is TRBV13 and J usage is TRBJ2-6, with 8 bases lining up with TRBD1. Germline values: CDR1 PRHDT, CDR2 FYEKMQ (reference sequence). This CDR3 contains 17 residues. Losses at the gene ends were 4 bases for V and 2 bases for J; bases not matched to a gene: 7. The CDR3 DNA follows: TGTGCCAGCAGCTCCGGGACAGGCCCCCCTGGGGCCAACGTCCTGACTTTC. Translating it yields CASSSGTGPPGANVLTF.

The chain joins TRBV5-1 to TRBJ2-4; 8 positions agree with TRBD1. The length of the CDR3 is 15 residues. J gave up 7 bases and V 4 bases, and 10 bases lay outside the gene matches. Germline-derived CDR1 and CDR2 are SGHRS and YFSETQ. The CDR3 protein is CASSLGSGQGNIQYF. The CDR3 DNA reads TGCGCCAGCAGCCTGGGGTCTGGACAGGGCAACATTCAGTACTTC.

V gene TRBV5-1 combines with J gene TRBJ1-5; the match to TRBD1 covers 7 bases. The germline CDR1 and CDR2 sequences are SGHRS and YFSETQ. The CDR3 totals 15 residues. Trimming removed 5 bases from V and 11 bases from J; junction bases left unmatched: 16. DNA of the CDR3: TGCGCCAGCAGGCAAGGGACAGAAGCGTATTCGGCCCAGCATTTT. Its translation: CASRQGTEAYSAQHF.

The chain combines TRBV19 with TRBJ2-2, with TRBD1 matching over 9 bases. J lost 6 bases, V lost 7 bases, and 9 bases had no gene match. Germline CDR1 and CDR2: LNHDA and SQIVND (reference sequence). The CDR3 spans 15 residues. The CDR3 reads CASKETGGSPGELFF. The CDR3, as DNA: TGTGCCAGTAAAGAGACAGGGGGGTCTCCCGGGGAGCTGTTTTTT.

CDR3 in amino acids: CSVEDVTGERGEQFF. DNA for the CDR3: TGCAGCGTTGAAGATGTTACGGGAGAGCGTGGGGAGCAGTTCTTC. J is TRBJ2-1 and V is TRBV29-1, with D possibly being TRBD2 (6 bases). Germline V lookup: CDR1 SQVTM, CDR2 ANQGSEA. Deletions cut 0 bases from V and 10 bases from J, with 19 bases between. The CDR3 length is 15 residues.

This chain uses TRBV6-5 with TRBJ1-2; D unclear. V was pared by 2 bases and J by 3 bases, with 13 bases between. Germline-derived CDR1 and CDR2 are MNHEY and SVGAGI. The length of the CDR3 is 15 residues. CDR3 in DNA: TGTGCCAGCAGTTACGGTACCGGGTTTTACTATGGCTACACCTTC. This translates into CASSYGTGFYYGYTF.

A single count supports this clone. The chain recombines TRBV5-6 with TRBJ1-4, with TRBD1 identical over 11 bases. The germline V gene has CDR1 SGHDT and CDR2 YYEEEE. Germline trimming cut 3 bases from V and 8 bases from J; bases unmatched to any gene: 6. This CDR3 is 15 amino acids long. The CDR3 loop is CASSSRGTGGEKLFF. The CDR3 DNA reads as TGTGCCAGCAGCTCTCGAGGGACAGGGGGAGAAAAACTGTTTTTT.

The rearrangement uses TRBV4-3 and TRBJ1-1, with D possibly matching TRBD1 (6 bases). CDR3 length: 15 residues. V was clipped by 0 bases and J by 4 bases, with 12 bases between them. Germline V CDR1 and CDR2: LGHNA, YSLEER. The DNA of the CDR3 is TGCGCCAGCAGCCAAGAATGGACAGAGGGCACTGAAGCTTTCTTT. Residues: CASSQEWTEGTEAFF.

V gene TRBV5-1 combines with J gene TRBJ2-3; TRBD2 agrees at 16 bases. The germline CDR1 and CDR2 sequences are SGHRS and YFSETQ. V shed 0 bases, J shed 6 bases, and the junction held 7 bases outside the gene matches. This CDR3 spans 18 amino acids. CDR3 sequence (DNA): TGCGCCAGCAGCTTGGTAGGGACTAGCGGGGGGGCCGGGGATACGCAGTATTTT. It translates to CASSLVGTSGGAGDTQYF.

The chain combines TRBV5-1 with TRBJ1-4; no reliable D call. CDR3 length: 13 amino acids. Germline lookup yields CDR1 SGHRS and CDR2 YFSETQ. V dropped 5 bases and J dropped 4 bases, with 9 bases sitting between them. The CDR3 reads CASRWLGNEKLFF. CDR3 sequence (DNA): TGCGCCAGCAGGTGGCTTGGTAATGAAAAACTGTTTTTT.

The CDR3 region has the DNA TGTGCCAGCAGCCGGACAGGGGACAGTGTTCAGCCCCAGCATTTT. Translation: CASSRTGDSVQPQHF. The gene calls are TRBV7-8 and TRBJ1-5; 9 positions agree with TRBD1. Trimming removed 5 bases from V and 6 bases from J; junction bases left unmatched: 8. Germline CDR1 is SGHVS and CDR2 is FQNEAQ. The CDR3 is 15 amino acids.

This clone was counted a single time. The chain recombines TRBV10-3 with TRBJ1-6; D unresolved. This CDR3 contains 16 residues. Germline CDR1 is ENHRY and CDR2 is SYGVKD. V was trimmed by 2 bases and J by 7 bases, leaving 15 bases between them. This CDR3 reads CAISELPRGMNSPLHF. The CDR3 DNA sequence: TGTGCCATCAGTGAGCTCCCGAGAGGGATGAATTCACCCCTCCACTTT.

The genes are TRBV20-1 and TRBJ2-7; unclear D gene. Germline lookup yields CDR1 DFQATT and CDR2 SNEGSKA (reference sequence). The CDR3 extends over 13 amino acids. Trimming removed 3 bases at V and 0 bases at J, with 9 bases between. This chain's CDR3 is CSASTQRSYEQYF. DNA for the CDR3: TGCAGTGCTAGTACCCAGCGCTCCTACGAGCAGTACTTC.

This chain uses TRBV18 with TRBJ2-1, with D uncertain. The V end lost 3 bases, the J end lost 6 bases, and 15 bases lay between the germline ends. The CDR3 has 15 amino acids. Germline lookup yields CDR1 KGHSH and CDR2 LQKENI. The CDR3 nucleotides read TGTGCCAGCTCACCTAGAGCCCACTCTACCAATGAGCAGTTCTTC. Translating gives CASSPRAHSTNEQFF.

The chain couples TRBV28 to TRBJ2-3; D gene uncertain. V lost 7 bases and J lost 2, with 13 bases in between. The CDR3 extends over 14 amino acids. The germline CDR1 and CDR2 sequences are MDHEN and SYDVKM. The CDR3 DNA reads as TGTGCCAGCACCTCGGGTACCCACACAGATACGCAGTATTTT. This gives the protein CASTSGTHTDTQYF. Drawing the rest from reference TRBV28 and TRBJ2-3, the complete variable domain is DVKVTQSSRYLVKRTGEKVFLECVQDMDHENMFWYRQDPGLGLRLIYFSYDVKMKEKGDIPEGYSVSREKKERFSLILESASTNQTSMYLCASTSGTHTDTQYFGPGTRLTVL.